The text below deals with one T cell receptor beta chain. What it binds is unknown. The sample originates from a study of neoadjuvant anti-PD-1 for oral cavity cancer. Whole-study findings and limits: After neoadjuvant nivolumab, PBMC T cell clonality was significantly higher in non-responders than responders.

The protocol was immunoSEQ multiplex PCR, while the TCRdb copy is restricted to in-frame clones and leaves out a portion. The repertoire has tens of thousands of clones, roughly 77% of them found once; the top ten carry approximately 4.8%. The time point denotes: after neoadjuvant nivolumab, at surgical resection. The origin of this receptor is a person aged 35-79 years with oral cavity squamous cell carcinoma. The source material was PBMCs, sampled after nivolumab (anti-PD-1) treatment.

As DNA, the CDR3 is TGTGCCAGTAGTATTTTGTTGGTAGGGAATCAGCCCCAGCATTTT. This sequence encodes CASSILLVGNQPQHF. The chain employs TRBV19 and TRBJ1-5; D is uncertain. Trimming removed 3 bases at V and 4 bases at J, with 13 bases between. Germline V gene sequence: CDR1 LNHDA, CDR2 SQIVND (reference sequence). This CDR3 has 15 amino acids.